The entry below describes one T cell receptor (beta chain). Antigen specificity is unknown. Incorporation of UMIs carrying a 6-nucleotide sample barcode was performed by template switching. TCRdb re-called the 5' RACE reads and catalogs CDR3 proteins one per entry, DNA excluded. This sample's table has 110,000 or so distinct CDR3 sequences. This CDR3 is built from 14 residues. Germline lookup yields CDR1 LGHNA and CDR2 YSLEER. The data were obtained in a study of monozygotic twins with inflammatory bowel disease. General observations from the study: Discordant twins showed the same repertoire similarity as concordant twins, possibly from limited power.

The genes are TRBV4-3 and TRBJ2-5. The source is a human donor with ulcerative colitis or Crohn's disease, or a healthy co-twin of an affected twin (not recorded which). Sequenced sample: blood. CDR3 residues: CASSQEGYQETQYF.